This paragraph covers one T cell receptor (beta chain) sequence. Its antigen remains unidentified. This entry comes from a study of CD8 T cells in Susac syndrome. CD8+ and CD4+ T cells taken from blood had their TCR beta sequenced. The multiple sclerosis controls were treatment-naive patients affected by stable or active relapsing-remitting disease. The CDR3 consists of 11 residues. In germline, CDR1 is DFQATT, CDR2 SNEGSKA (reference sequence). V gave up 5 bases and J gave up 7 bases, with 9 bases separating them. Study-level points and caveats: As the study acknowledged, the number of individuals who were part of its TCR sequencing and HLA analysis was relatively small.

Random-hexamer reverse transcription was applied to roughly 0.45 to 1 ug RNA. In TCRdb, the immunoSEQ multiplex PCR reads were re-called with MiXCR into one record per CDR3 protein. The sample has about 210,000 distinct CDR3 sequences, 95% seen once. The sequence came from a human donor with multiple sclerosis. Material: CD4+ T cells from PBMCs. The chain carries TRBV20-1 and TRBJ2-4; D unresolved. Here the CDR3 DNA reads TGCAGTGCTGTCGAGCGTAACATTCAGTACTTC. Translation: CSAVERNIQYF.